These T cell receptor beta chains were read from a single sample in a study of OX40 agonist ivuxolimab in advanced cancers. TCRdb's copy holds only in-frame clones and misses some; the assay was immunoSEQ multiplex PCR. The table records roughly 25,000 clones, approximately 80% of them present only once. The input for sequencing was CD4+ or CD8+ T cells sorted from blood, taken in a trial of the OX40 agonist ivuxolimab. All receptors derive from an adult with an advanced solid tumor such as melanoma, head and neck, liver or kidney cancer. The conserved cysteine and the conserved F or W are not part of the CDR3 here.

CDR3: ASSLNPTGGLSSYNSPLH; V: TRBV14; J: TRBJ1-6
CDR3: ASSAGGQTQY; V: TRBV2; J: TRBJ2-5
CDR3: AGSPGLAAYEQY; V: TRBV5-1; J: TRBJ2-7
CDR3: ASSQDEGKKTQY; V: TRBV4-1; J: TRBJ2-5
CDR3: ASSIAGGSASYEQY; V: TRBV19; J: -
CDR3: ASISDSSNTEAF; V: TRBV19; J: TRBJ1-1
CDR3: ASTLWGGRAQPQH; V: TRBV2; J: TRBJ1-5
CDR3: ASSQEGPAGEGNEQF; V: TRBV4-2; J: TRBJ2-1
CDR3: ASSSPGQTNSPLH; V: TRBV28; J: TRBJ1-6
CDR3: ASSLGQGVYNSPLH; V: TRBV5-1; J: TRBJ1-6
CDR3: ASSLEATNEKLF; V: TRBV2; J: TRBJ1-4
CDR3: ASARTESSYNEQF; V: TRBV6-1; J: TRBJ2-1
CDR3: ASSLGGATDTQY; V: TRBV7-3; J: TRBJ2-3
CDR3: ASSFQGADTQY; V: TRBV14; J: TRBJ2-3
CDR3: ASSEMRTWGTEAF; V: TRBV2; J: TRBJ1-1
CDR3: ASSSQGPSRGEQY; V: TRBV27; J: TRBJ2-7
CDR3: SVGGDQETQY; V: TRBV29-1; J: TRBJ2-5
CDR3: ASSGTPNQPQH; V: TRBV6-1; J: TRBJ1-5
CDR3: ASSLVPGKGEAF; V: TRBV27; J: TRBJ1-1
CDR3: ASSPSSGAGYEQY; V: TRBV5-4; J: TRBJ2-7
CDR3: ASVNRGSSYEQY; V: TRBV28; J: TRBJ2-7
CDR3: ASSYSTGTGEKLF; V: TRBV6-6; J: TRBJ1-4
CDR3: ASSETSGGTGELF; V: TRBV7-7; J: TRBJ2-2